The 16 T cell receptor beta chains below come from one sample, sequenced in a study of blood T cell repertoires in COVID-19. Only in-frame clones appear in the TCRdb table, and some are missing; sequencing was by immunoSEQ multiplex PCR. In the table there are over 300,000 clones, about 83% of which are singletons. Sequencing was done on a sample of peripheral blood. These receptors came from a woman aged 45-65 years with acute or convalescent COVID-19.

The rearrangement uses TRBV9 and TRBJ2-2; 13 bases match TRBD2. Per the germline V gene, CDR1 is SGDLS and CDR2 is YYNGEE. The trim removed 3 bases at V and 6 bases at J, leaving 5 bases unmatched. This CDR3 spans 16 amino acids. CDR3 protein: CASSETLAGGSGELFF. DNA for the CDR3: TGTGCCAGCAGCGAAACACTAGCGGGAGGGTCCGGGGAGCTGTTTTTT.

The gene calls are TRBV6-6 and TRBJ2-7; 12 bases agree with TRBD2. The CDR3 length is 15 residues. Trimming took 2 bases from V and 6 from J; bases not matched to a gene: 5. The germline CDR1 and CDR2 sequences are MNHNY and SVGAGI (reference sequence). The CDR3 sequence is CASSYATSGRGEQYF. In nucleotides, the CDR3 is TGTGCCAGCAGTTACGCGACTAGCGGGAGAGGCGAGCAGTACTTC.

The J gene is TRBJ2-7, the V gene TRBV18, with TRBD2 identical over 12 bases. V dropped 4 bases and J dropped 7; count of bases not matched to a gene: 14. Per the germline V gene, CDR1 is KGHSH and CDR2 is LQKENI. The CDR3 contains 17 residues. For the CDR3, the DNA is TGTGCCAGCTCACTCACAAACCGACTAGCGGGAGTAAGGGAGCAGTACTTC. Amino acid sequence: CASSLTNRLAGVREQYF. Drawing the rest from reference TRBV18 and TRBJ2-7, the complete variable domain is NAGVMQNPRHLVRRRGQEARLRCSPMKGHSHVYWYRQLPEEGLKFMVYLQKENIIDESGMPKERFSAEFPKEGPSILRIQQVVRGDSAAYFCASSLTNRLAGVREQYFGPGTRLTVT.

The chain uses TRBV6-5 and TRBJ2-3; 7 nucleotides agree with TRBD1. The CDR3 is 14 amino acids. Per germline, CDR1 MNHEY and CDR2 SVGAGI. J gave up 6 bases and V 6 bases, and 9 bases lay outside the gene matches. The CDR3, as DNA: TGTGCCAGCAGGAGACAGGGCCCCGCCGATACGCAGTATTTT. This translates into CASRRQGPADTQYF.

J is TRBJ1-4 and V is TRBV28; D call uncertain. This CDR3 has 16 residues. Germline V gene sequence: CDR1 MDHEN, CDR2 SYDVKM. Trimming stripped 5 bases from V and 3 bases from J, with 16 bases between. CDR3 region: CASSGPGWQSNEKLFF. CDR3 nucleotide sequence: TGTGCCAGCAGTGGGCCGGGGTGGCAGTCTAATGAAAAACTGTTTTTT.

A remark on this clone: This sample also contains other DNA sequences that code for the same CDR3. The genes are TRBV7-9 and TRBJ2-7; D is perhaps TRBD2 (6 bases). Germline-derived CDR1 and CDR2 are SEHNR and FQNEAQ (reference sequence). Trimming left V 0 bases short and J 1 base short, with 7 bases between. CDR3 length: 14 amino acids. CDR3: CASSLAGGSYEQYF. CDR3 nucleotides: TGTGCCAGCAGCTTAGCGGGAGGATCCTACGAGCAGTACTTC.

V gene TRBV10-3 combines with J gene TRBJ2-1; 7 bases match TRBD2. The CDR3 totals 13 residues. V dropped 8 bases and J dropped 4; count of bases not matched to a gene: 5. Germline CDR1 ENHRY, CDR2 SYGVKD. CDR3 sequence reads: CAIALAAYNEQFF. The DNA for the CDR3 is TGTGCCATCGCCCTAGCGGCTTACAATGAGCAGTTCTTC.

This chain connects TRBV28 to TRBJ1-3, with D uncertain. The ends were cut back, 5 bases at V and 0 bases at J, with 8 bases in the middle. Looked up from germline, CDR1 is MDHEN and CDR2 is SYDVKM. This CDR3 comprises 14 residues. CDR3 DNA sequence: TGTGCCAGCAGTCGGGAGAGCTCTGGAAACACCATATATTTT. It yields the protein CASSRESSGNTIYF.

The V gene is TRBV5-1, the J gene TRBJ2-5; D gene ambiguous. CDR3 size: 13 residues. Germline lookup yields CDR1 SGHRS and CDR2 YFSETQ. The V end was cut by 4 bases, the J end by 5 bases, with 12 bases between. The DNA for the CDR3 is TGCGCCAGCAGCCCGAGATTTGAGGAGACCCAGTACTTC. Residues: CASSPRFEETQYF.

This clone is a singleton in its sample. The genes are TRBV14 and TRBJ2-1, with TRBD2 matching 9 bases. This CDR3 has 18 amino acids. Germline assignment: CDR1 SGHDN and CDR2 FVKESK. The J segment lost 4 bases and the V segment lost 0 bases, leaving 10 bases of the junction unmatched. The CDR3 sequence: CASSQDRLAGFRYNEQFF. The CDR3 region has the DNA TGTGCCAGCAGCCAAGATAGGCTAGCGGGGTTTAGGTACAATGAGCAGTTCTTC. The full variable domain, in which reference TRBV14 and TRBJ2-1 provide the parts outside the CDR3, is EAGVTQFPSHSVIEKGQTVTLRCDPISGHDNLYWYRRVMGKEIKFLLHFVKESKQDESGMPNNRFLAERTGGTYSTLKVQPAELEDSGVYFCASSQDRLAGFRYNEQFFGPGTRLTVL.

The genes are TRBV5-1 and TRBJ1-2; tentative D call: TRBD1 (6 bases). Germline-derived CDR1 and CDR2 are SGHRS and YFSETQ. The CDR3 runs 13 residues. V was pared by 4 bases and J by 3 bases, with 10 bases between. In DNA form, the CDR3 reads TGCGCCAGCAGCATCAGGGGAGACTATGGCTACACCTTC. It translates to CASSIRGDYGYTF. The variable domain in full, completed from reference TRBV5-1 and TRBJ1-2, reads KAGVTQTPRYLIKTRGQQVTLSCSPISGHRSVSWYQQTPGQGLQFLFEYFSETQRNKGNFPGRFSGRQFSNSRSEMNVSTLELGDSALYLCASSIRGDYGYTFGSGTRLTVV.

This sequence joins TRBV6-2 or TRBV6-3 and TRBJ2-1, with 11 bases matching TRBD1. CDR1 MNHEY and CDR2 SVGEGT come from the germline V gene. CDR3 length: 16 residues. Germline trimming cut 4 bases from V and 5 bases from J; bases unmatched to any gene: 7. The CDR3 coding sequence is TGTGCCAGCAGTTTAGCCCCGGGACAGGGGGACAATGAGCAGTTCTTC. This gives the protein CASSLAPGQGDNEQFF.

The V and J genes are TRBV9 and TRBJ2-7; 8 nucleotides align to TRBD1. Germline CDR1 and CDR2: SGDLS and YYNGEE. Unmatched junction bases numbered 8, after V lost 4 bases and J lost 2 bases. The CDR3 is 15 residues long. The CDR3 region has the DNA TGTGCCAGCAGCACATCCGGGACAGGTGCCTACGAGCAGTACTTC. This encodes CASSTSGTGAYEQYF. The entire variable domain, with the rest obtained from reference TRBV9 and TRBJ2-7, is as follows: DSGVTQTPKHLITATGQRVTLRCSPRSGDLSVYWYQQSLDQGLQFLIQYYNGEERAKGNILERFSAQQFPDLHSELNLSSLELGDSALYFCASSTSGTGAYEQYFGPGTRLTVT.

This chain uses TRBV10-3 with TRBJ2-5; 7 bases are shared with TRBD1. The CDR3 is 13 amino acids. Germline lookup yields CDR1 ENHRY and CDR2 SYGVKD. V lost 10 bases, J lost 4 bases, and 9 bases stayed unmatched. CDR3 DNA: TGTGCCACCCGACAGGGTATTCTAGAGACCCAGTACTTC. Translation gives CATRQGILETQYF.

The rearrangement uses TRBV10-1 and TRBJ2-5, with TRBD2 identical over 8 bases. The CDR3 has 15 amino acids. V was clipped by 6 bases and J by 3 bases; unmatched bases: 9. Germline-derived CDR1 and CDR2 are WNHNN and SYGVQD (reference sequence). In DNA, the CDR3 is TGCGCCAGCAGAATTACGACTAGCGACAAAGAGACCCAGTACTTC. It encodes CASRITTSDKETQYF.

This clone is a singleton in its sample. The chain uses TRBV7-3 and TRBJ1-2; D perhaps matches TRBD1 (5 bases). Germline V gene lookup returns CDR1 SGHTA and CDR2 FQGTGA. Deletions cut 2 bases from V and 3 bases from J, with 7 bases between. The CDR3 spans 13 residues. The CDR3 region is CASSLAGDYGYTF. The CDR3 DNA is TGTGCCAGCAGCTTAGCGGGGGACTATGGCTACACCTTC.